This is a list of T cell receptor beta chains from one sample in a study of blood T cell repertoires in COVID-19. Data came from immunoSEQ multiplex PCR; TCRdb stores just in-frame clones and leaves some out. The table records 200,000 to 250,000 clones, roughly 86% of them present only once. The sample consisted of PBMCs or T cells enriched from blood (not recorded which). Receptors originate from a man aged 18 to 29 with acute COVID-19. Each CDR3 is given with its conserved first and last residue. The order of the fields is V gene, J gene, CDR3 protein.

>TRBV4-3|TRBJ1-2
CASSQETDGGGYGYTF
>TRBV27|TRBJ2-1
CASSFYGLAGDNEQFF
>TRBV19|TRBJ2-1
CKSRARLAGYNEQFF
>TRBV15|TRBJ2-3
CATSLGTPRGTDTQYF
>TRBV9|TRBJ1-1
CASSVGHLGTEAFF
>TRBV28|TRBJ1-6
CASRRQYNSPLHF
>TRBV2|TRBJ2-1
CASSEGALDEQFF
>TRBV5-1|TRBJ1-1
CASSLYEQRTEAFF
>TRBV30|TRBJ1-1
CAWSSQMNTEAFF
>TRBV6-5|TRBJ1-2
CASRGDRGDGYTF
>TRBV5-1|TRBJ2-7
CASSPAGTATYEQYF